The T cell receptor beta chain under discussion was sequenced for a study of T cells in Graves' hyperthyroidism and ophthalmopathy. Study results and caveats: Expanded thyroid clonotypes (above 0.001) were mostly also found in blood.

The CDR3 extends over 13 amino acids. From germline, CDR1 is SQVTM and CDR2 ANQGSEA. Trimming pared 4 bases from V and 2 bases from J, leaving 9 bases between. The study left out patients who had uncontrolled infection, other autoimmune disease, pregnancy or lactation. The diagnoses drew upon clinical symptoms, serum thyroxine and TRAb, thyroid ultrasound and orbital computed tomography. About 10 ml of fresh peripheral blood supplied the PBMCs. A word on this clonotype: No antigen is known for it.

Amplified TCR beta CDR3 regions derived from RNA transcripts. HTBI primers were the set used in a first-round RT-PCR of the TCR CDR3. TCRdb processed the multiplex PCR reads anew with MiXCR; each CDR3 protein has one entry. The sample contains about 640,000 distinct CDR3 sequences, under 25% of which appear only once. Sequences were obtained from blood. The rearrangement uses TRBV29-1 and TRBJ2-4; D gene unclear. The origin of this receptor is a man aged 30-40 years with Graves' ophthalmopathy. Here the CDR3 reads CSVVDLSKNIQYF. The CDR3, as DNA: TGCAGCGTTGTGGACCTTTCCAAAAACATTCAGTACTTC. The whole variable domain, remainder taken from reference TRBV29-1 and TRBJ2-4, is SAVISQKPSRDICQRGTSLTIQCQVDSQVTMMFWYRQQPGQSLTLIATANQGSEATYESGFVIDKFPISRPNLTFSTLTVSNMSPEDSSIYLCSVVDLSKNIQYFGAGTRLSVL.